The rows below give T cell receptor beta chains drawn from one sample of a study of technical replicates of blood from four donors. The data were produced by immunoSEQ multiplex PCR, yet TCRdb's version contains in-frame clones alone and is incomplete. The repertoire consists of about 81,000 clones, with approximately 80% occurring once and the leading ten covering 3% to 5%. Sequences were obtained from PBMCs. Receptor source: a human donor in good health. Some clones in this sample may be carry-over from other donors' samples. Each CDR3 is given with its conserved first and last residue. D genes are given only for firm matches. Only some rows state a clone size, as once, few, many or a class for expanded clones.

d_call,v_call,clone_size,cdr3_length,j_call,cdr3_nt,cdr3_aa
TRBD1,TRBV5-6,.,16,TRBJ1-2,TGTGCCAGCAGCTTGGACAGGGGGCGTTACAACTATGGCTACACCTTC,CASSLDRGRYNYGYTF
.,TRBV7-2,once,13,TRBJ2-7,TGTGCCAGCAGCCGAGAGGTCCGCTACGAGCAGTACTTC,CASSREVRYEQYF
.,TRBV5-6,.,13,TRBJ1-3,TGTGCCAGCAGCTTGTGGGCGGGGAACACCATATATTTT,CASSLWAGNTIYF
.,TRBV5-1,once,15,TRBJ1-1,TGCGCCAGCAGCTTGGCCAGGGTGGGGAACACTGAAGCTTTCTTT,CASSLARVGNTEAFF
TRBD1,TRBV9,.,13,TRBJ1-6,TGTGCCAGCGGCGGACAGGGGTCGTCACCCCTCCACTTT,CASGGQGSSPLHF
TRBD1,TRBV7-9,.,15,TRBJ1-4,TGTGCCAGCAGCTCCAAGACAGGGGGGGATGAAAAACTGTTTTTT,CASSSKTGGDEKLFF
TRBD2,TRBV6-4,.,14,TRBJ2-7,TGTGCCAGCAGTATAGCGGGAACCTCCTACGAGCAGTACTTC,CASSIAGTSYEQYF
.,TRBV4-1,few,16,TRBJ2-1,TGCGCCAGCAGCCAAGATAGGGCGGGGACTTACAATGAGCAGTTCTTC,CASSQDRAGTYNEQFF
.,TRBV2,.,13,TRBJ1-1,TGTGCCAGCAGTGACGAGAGAAACACTGAAGCTTTCTTT,CASSDERNTEAFF
TRBD2,TRBV9,.,15,TRBJ2-2,TGTGCCAGCAGCCACCTAGCGGGAGCGATCGGGGAGCTGTTTTTT,CASSHLAGAIGELFF
.,TRBV7-6,.,16,TRBJ1-4,TGTGCCAGCAGCTTAGGAGGGTCGGGGGGAAATGAAAAACTGTTTTTT,CASSLGGSGGNEKLFF
.,TRBV19,few,16,TRBJ1-6,TGTGCCAGTAGTATAGACCGGGCAGGGAAGGGTTCACCCCTCCACTTT,CASSIDRAGKGSPLHF
TRBD2,TRBV6-5,.,14,TRBJ2-3,TGTGCCAGCACGGGGGGAGCCAGCCCAGATACGCAGTATTTT,CASTGGASPDTQYF
TRBD1,TRBV5-1,.,14,TRBJ2-5,TGCGCCAGCAGCGGTACAGGGGGCCTGGAGACCCAGTACTTC,CASSGTGGLETQYF
.,TRBV30,.,11,TRBJ2-7,TGTGCCTGGAGCAAGAGTGGCGAGCAGTACTTC,CAWSKSGEQYF
.,TRBV4-2,.,16,TRBJ1-2,TGTGCCAGCAGCCAAGATTGGCAGGCAGCTAACTATGGCTACACCTTC,CASSQDWQAANYGYTF
TRBD2,TRBV4-2,.,17,TRBJ2-7,TGTGCCAGCAGCCAAGAGGTAGGCCTAGCGGGAGGCTACGAGCAGTACTTC,CASSQEVGLAGGYEQYF
TRBD2,TRBV7-3,.,15,TRBJ2-3,TGTGCCAGCAGCCAGAGCGGGAGGGCCACAGATACGCAGTATTTT,CASSQSGRATDTQYF
.,TRBV30,.,12,TRBJ2-2,TGTGCCTGGAGCCTCGTCACCGGGGAGCTGTTTTTT,CAWSLVTGELFF
.,TRBV6-6,.,13,TRBJ2-2,TGTGCCACTACAACAGGGCCCACCGGGGAGCTGTTTTTT,CATTTGPTGELFF
TRBD1,TRBV5-8,.,16,TRBJ2-7,TGTGCCAGCAGCAGAAGGGACAGGAGAACTTCCTACGAGCAGTACTTC,CASSRRDRRTSYEQYF
.,TRBV7-6,few,13,TRBJ1-4,TGTGCCAGCCGGGGTAGTAGTGGTGAAAAACTGTTTTTT,CASRGSSGEKLFF
TRBD2,TRBV4-1,.,17,TRBJ2-2,TGCGCCAGCAGCCAAGATCTGGCGGGGGTGGGTCCCGGGGAGCTGTTTTTT,CASSQDLAGVGPGELFF
.,TRBV7-6,once,20,TRBJ2-3,TGTGCCAGCAGCTTAAAGACCCCCGACAGGAAGCTTCCTAGCACAGATACGCAGTATTTT,CASSLKTPDRKLPSTDTQYF
TRBD1,TRBV6-5,.,14,TRBJ2-1,TGTGCCAGCAGGACAGGGGGTTCCTACAATGAGCAGTTCTTC,CASRTGGSYNEQFF
.,TRBV13,.,14,TRBJ2-5,TGTGCCAGCAGCCCCGGACTTACCCAAGAGACCCAGTACTTC,CASSPGLTQETQYF
TRBD1,TRBV2,.,16,TRBJ1-6,TGTGCCAGCACGAGACAGGGGGCTCAGAATAATTCACCCCTCCACTTT,CASTRQGAQNNSPLHF
TRBD1,TRBV7-2,.,17,TRBJ1-3,TGTGCCAGCAGCGCTAGGGGACAGGGTAATTCTGGAAACACCATATATTTT,CASSARGQGNSGNTIYF
.,TRBV29-1,.,15,TRBJ1-5,TGCAGCGTTATCGTGGCCGGCGGGGTCAATCAGCCCCAGCATTTT,CSVIVAGGVNQPQHF
.,TRBV7-6,.,17,TRBJ1-6,TGTGCCAGCAGCTTATTTGCCAGTCTAGGGGATAATTCACCCCTCCACTTT,CASSLFASLGDNSPLHF
TRBD1,TRBV7-2,.,13,TRBJ2-7,TGTGCCAGCAGCCTCGGGACAGGGGGCGAGCAGTACTTC,CASSLGTGGEQYF
TRBD2,TRBV5-1,.,14,TRBJ2-2,TGCGCCAGCAGCCGCGGGGGGGGCACCGGGGAGCTGTTTTTT,CASSRGGGTGELFF
TRBD2,TRBV2,.,15,TRBJ2-7,TGTGCCAGCAGCGGGACTAGCGGGAGAGGGTACGAGCAGTACTTC,CASSGTSGRGYEQYF
.,TRBV4-1,.,14,TRBJ1-4,TGCGCCAGCAGACTTACAGGGAAGGGTGAAAAACTGTTTTTT,CASRLTGKGEKLFF
TRBD1,TRBV7-3,.,13,TRBJ1-1,TGTGCCAGCAGCTCAGGGGGGAACACTGAAGCTTTCTTT,CASSSGGNTEAFF
TRBD2,TRBV4-2,.,17,TRBJ2-3,TGTGCCAGCAGCCCTAAACCTACTAGCGGGGCGGCAGATACGCAGTATTTT,CASSPKPTSGAADTQYF
TRBD2,TRBV27,.,15,TRBJ2-7,TGTGCCAGCAGTTTACTGGCGGGGGGGCCGCGCGAGCAGTACTTC,CASSLLAGGPREQYF
TRBD1,TRBV7-9,.,16,TRBJ2-1,TGTGCCAGCAACCCAACCGGGACAGGGGCAAACAATGAGCAGTTCTTC,CASNPTGTGANNEQFF
.,TRBV2,once,15,TRBJ2-7,TGTGCCAGCATCGAGAATGGGGGGGCTGCCTACGAGCAGTACTTC,CASIENGGAAYEQYF
.,TRBV30,.,13,TRBJ1-5,TGTGCCTGGAGTGTACATGGAGATCAGCCCCAGCATTTT,CAWSVHGDQPQHF
TRBD2,TRBV4-1,.,15,TRBJ2-1,TGCGCCAGCAGCCAATTAGCGGGAACCTACAATGAGCAGTTCTTC,CASSQLAGTYNEQFF
.,TRBV19,.,13,TRBJ1-2,TGTGCCAGTAGTACAGGGACAACTTATGGCTACACCTTC,CASSTGTTYGYTF
.,TRBV2,few,13,TRBJ1-1,TGTGCCAGCCATGGTGCGTCGAACACTGAAGCTTTCTTT,CASHGASNTEAFF
TRBD2,TRBV5-1,.,15,TRBJ2-5,TGCGCCAGCAGCCTGAGACGGGACTATCAAGAGACCCAGTACTTC,CASSLRRDYQETQYF
.,TRBV28,.,14,TRBJ2-7,TGTGCCAGCAGGGGGGGTAGCGCAAGATACGAGCAGTACTTC,CASRGGSARYEQYF
.,TRBV30,many,13,TRBJ1-6,TGTGCCTGGAGTGTTGCCGAGAATTCACCCCTCCACTTT,CAWSVAENSPLHF
TRBD2,TRBV7-2,.,17,TRBJ2-3,TGTGCCAGCAGCCAAGGACTAGCGGGAGTGGGCACAGATACGCAGTATTTT,CASSQGLAGVGTDTQYF
.,TRBV7-2,.,15,TRBJ2-5,TGTGCCAGCAGCTTAGTTGGGGCCAGGGGAGAGACCCAGTACTTC,CASSLVGARGETQYF
TRBD2,TRBV7-2,.,14,TRBJ2-7,TGTGCCAGCAGCTACTTAGCGGGGGGCTACGAGCAGTACTTC,CASSYLAGGYEQYF
TRBD1,TRBV7-2,.,16,TRBJ1-2,TGTGCCAGCAGCACGCAACCGACAGGGCGGGACCATGGCTACACCTTC,CASSTQPTGRDHGYTF
TRBD2,TRBV7-2,.,14,TRBJ2-7,TGTGCCAGCGGGAGGACTAGCGGGCCCTACGAGCAGTACTTC,CASGRTSGPYEQYF
TRBD1,TRBV11-2,few,15,TRBJ1-2,TGTGCCAGCAGCTACCCGGGACAGGGGTACTATGGCTACACCTTC,CASSYPGQGYYGYTF
.,TRBV5-6,.,12,TRBJ2-5,TGTGCCAGCAGCTTCCTACAAGAGACCCAGTACTTC,CASSFLQETQYF
.,TRBV4-2,once,13,TRBJ2-3,TGTGCCAGCAGCCTTACAGTTTCAGATACGCAGTATTTT,CASSLTVSDTQYF
.,TRBV27,once,13,TRBJ2-7,TGTGCCAGCAGTCAAACGAGGTCATACGAGCAGTACTTC,CASSQTRSYEQYF
TRBD2,TRBV7-6,.,16,TRBJ2-3,TGTGCCAGCAGCTTAGCACTAGCGAGTAGCACAGATACGCAGTATTTT,CASSLALASSTDTQYF
TRBD1,TRBV27,few,15,TRBJ1-1,TGTGCCAGCAGTTTATCGAGACAGGGGAACACTGAAGCTTTCTTT,CASSLSRQGNTEAFF
.,TRBV9,.,15,TRBJ2-6,TGTGCCAGCAGCGTAGCAGGGTCTGGGGCCAACGTCCTGACTTTC,CASSVAGSGANVLTF
.,TRBV9,.,16,TRBJ1-4,TGTGCCAGCAGCCCCCGTGGGGGGACAACTAATGAAAAACTGTTTTTT,CASSPRGGTTNEKLFF